The clone carrying this T cell receptor beta chain was observed a few times. This record belongs to a study of blood T cells in healthy people across ages. This CDR3 is 17 amino acids long. Germline V gene lookup returns CDR1 SQVTM and CDR2 ANQGSEA. The ends lost 0 bases at V and 2 bases at J; junction bases unmatched: 5. It was with a sample-barcoded 5' primer and a J-beta primer mix that a second PCR of about 7 to 12 cycles was run. Each CDR3 protein gets one entry after TCRdb re-called the 5' RACE reads with MiXCR. The sample includes 1 million to 1.2 million distinct CDR3 sequences, more than 30% of them seen just once.

This TCR came from a man between 18 and 29 years old in good health. The V call is TRBV29-1, the J call TRBJ2-1, with 12 bases identical to TRBD1. The sample comprised blood. The chain's CDR3 is CSVEELGTGGPYNEQFF. CDR3 DNA sequence: TGCAGCGTTGAAGAGTTAGGGACAGGGGGCCCCTACAATGAGCAGTTCTTC.